This T cell receptor beta chain was sequenced in a study of T-cell memory formation after mild COVID-19. Study-wide findings and caveats: The authors did not confirm SARS-CoV-2 specificity of second-wave clones peaking day 37.

A single record per CDR3 protein comes from TCRdb applying MiXCR to the 5' RACE reads. The sample consists of 300,000 or so distinct CDR3 sequences, 15% to 20% of them appearing once. Deletions cut 5 bases from V and 1 base from J, with 4 bases between. CDR3 size: 12 residues. Looked up from germline, CDR1 is MNHEY and CDR2 is SVGEGT. The sample holds a few counts of this clonotype. The antigen remains unidentified. The source is a man aged 18-30 years who had mild COVID-19 (a few samples of this study predate the infection). Cell type and time point are not known. The material sequenced was PBMCs or a T cell subset sorted from them (not recorded which). V gene TRBV6-2 or TRBV6-3 combines with J gene TRBJ2-3, with D unresolved. CDR3 residues: CASSGRTDTQYF. Written as DNA, the CDR3 is TGTGCCAGCAGTGGTCGCACAGATACGCAGTATTTT.